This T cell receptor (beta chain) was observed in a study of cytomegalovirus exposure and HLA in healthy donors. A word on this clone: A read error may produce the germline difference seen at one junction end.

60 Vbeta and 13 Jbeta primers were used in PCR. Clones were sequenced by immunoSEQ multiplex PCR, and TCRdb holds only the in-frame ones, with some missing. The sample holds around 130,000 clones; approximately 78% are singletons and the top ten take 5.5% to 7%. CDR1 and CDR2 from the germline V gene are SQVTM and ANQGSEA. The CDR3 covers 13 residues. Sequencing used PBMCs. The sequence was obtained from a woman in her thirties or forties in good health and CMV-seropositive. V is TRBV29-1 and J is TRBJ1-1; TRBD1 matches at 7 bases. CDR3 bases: TGCAGCGTCGAAGGGACAGAGGATCCTGAAGCTTTCTTT. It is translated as CSVEGTEDPEAFF.